These 30 T cell receptor beta chains came from one sample sequenced in a study of blood T cell repertoires in COVID-19. The table came from immunoSEQ multiplex PCR; TCRdb's copy has only in-frame clones and leaves some out. The table includes 100,000 to 120,000 clones, around 89% detected once. The material sequenced was peripheral blood. These receptors came from a woman aged 45-59 years with acute or convalescent COVID-19.

The chain has TRBV5-1 and TRBJ1-5, with D perhaps matching TRBD1 (6 bases). V was shortened by 1 base and J by 3 bases, with 8 bases between the two germline ends. The CDR3 is 14 residues long. Germline CDR1 and CDR2: SGHRS and YFSETQ. The CDR3 protein is CASSLTGLNQPQHF. In DNA, the CDR3 is TGCGCCAGCAGCTTGACAGGGCTCAATCAGCCCCAGCATTTT. Filled out from reference TRBV5-1 and TRBJ1-5, the complete variable domain reads KAGVTQTPRYLIKTRGQQVTLSCSPISGHRSVSWYQQTPGQGLQFLFEYFSETQRNKGNFPGRFSGRQFSNSRSEMNVSTLELGDSALYLCASSLTGLNQPQHFGDGTRLSIL.

A single count supports this clone. The rearrangement joins TRBV3-1 (or the pseudogene TRBV3-2) to TRBJ1-3; D is ambiguous. CDR1 is LGHDT and CDR2 is YNNKEL in the germline V gene (reference sequence). The CDR3 loop spans 17 amino acids. V gave up 4 bases and J gave up 1 base, with 17 bases separating them. The CDR3 region is CASSLRSGELSGNTIYF. The CDR3 nucleotides read TGTGCCAGCAGCCTGAGGTCCGGGGAGTTGTCTGGAAACACCATATATTTT.

Only a few counts were recorded for this clone. The chain combines TRBV4-2 with TRBJ2-5, with TRBD2 matching 10 bases. V lost 0 bases and J lost 4; bases outside the gene matches: 5. The CDR3 runs 16 residues. Germline CDR1 is LGHNA and CDR2 is YNFKEQ. DNA of the CDR3: TGTGCCAGCAGCCAAGATTCTAGCGGGAGCCGAGAGACCCAGTACTTC. It yields the protein CASSQDSSGSRETQYF.

This sequence joins TRBV30 and TRBJ1-1; TRBD1 might be the D (6 bases). Between the trimmed V and J ends, which lost 2 bases and 3 bases, there was a span of 10 bases. The CDR3 is made up of 13 amino acids. Germline V gives CDR1 GTSNPN, CDR2 SVGIG (reference sequence). The CDR3 nucleotides read TGTGCCTGGAGTTCAGGGGCGGACACTGAAGCTTTCTTT. Translation gives CAWSSGADTEAFF.

The V call is TRBV30, the J call TRBJ2-1, with D maybe TRBD2 (5 bases). V was trimmed by 0 bases and J by 3 bases, leaving 9 bases between them. The germline CDR1 and CDR2 sequences are GTSNPN and SVGIG (reference sequence). The length of the CDR3 is 14 residues. The chain's CDR3 is CAWSVLGIYNEQFF. CDR3 in DNA: TGTGCCTGGAGTGTACTCGGGATCTACAATGAGCAGTTCTTC.

V usage is TRBV3-1 (or the pseudogene TRBV3-2) and J usage is TRBJ2-7, with D possibly matching TRBD2 (5 bases). Germline loops: CDR1 LGHDT, CDR2 YNNKEL (reference sequence). V lost 5 bases and J lost 7, with 9 bases in between. This CDR3 has 11 amino acids. CDR3 DNA: TGTGCCAGCAGCGATGAGCGGGAGCAGTACTTC. Amino acids: CASSDEREQYF.

The chain employs TRBV5-1 and TRBJ2-5; TRBD1 aligns across 10 bases. CDR1 and CDR2 (germline): SGHRS, YFSETQ. The length of the CDR3 is 14 residues. The J segment lost 2 bases and the V segment lost 3 bases, leaving 1 base of the junction unmatched. The CDR3, as DNA: TGCGCCAGCAGCTGGACAGGGGGACAAGAGACCCAGTACTTC. Translation gives CASSWTGGQETQYF.

This clone was counted a few times. The chain combines TRBV27 with TRBJ2-7; the match to TRBD1 covers 9 bases. The CDR3 sequence is 15 residues long. The V gene end was trimmed by 5 bases and the J gene end by 6 bases; junction bases not matched to a gene: 11. Germline-derived CDR1 and CDR2 are MNHEY and SMNVEV (reference sequence). In nucleotides, the CDR3 is TGTGCCAGCAGTCGACAACAGGGGGCGGGAGTCGAGCAGTACTTC. This codes for CASSRQQGAGVEQYF.

The chain carries TRBV19 and TRBJ2-6; D possibly corresponds to TRBD2 (6 bases). The CDR3 covers 17 residues. V lost 5 bases and J lost 0, with 14 bases in between. Germline V gene lookup returns CDR1 LNHDA and CDR2 SQIVND (reference sequence). The CDR3 DNA sequence: TGTGCCAGTAGTGCGGGCGGGATGAGCTCTGGGGCCAACGTCCTGACTTTC. Encoded protein: CASSAGGMSSGANVLTF.

The chain carries TRBV3-1 (or the pseudogene TRBV3-2) and TRBJ2-1; TRBD2 matches 7 bases. The V segment lost 0 bases and the J segment 0 bases; nucleotides outside the gene matches: 2. The CDR3 length is 16 residues. Per the germline V gene, CDR1 is LGHDT and CDR2 is YNNKEL (reference sequence). The CDR3 DNA reads TGTGCCAGCAGCCAAGAGGCGGGAGCCTCCTACAATGAGCAGTTCTTC. It encodes CASSQEAGASYNEQFF.

The rearrangement joins TRBV5-1 to TRBJ2-1, with D maybe TRBD1 (6 bases). Germline V gene data show CDR1 as SGHRS and CDR2 as YFSETQ. This CDR3 is built from 15 residues. Trimming removed 4 bases from V and 4 bases from J, with 15 bases in between. The CDR3 reads CASSDHRTVYNEQFF. The CDR3 region has the DNA TGCGCCAGCAGCGACCACAGGACAGTGTACAATGAGCAGTTCTTC.

The chain combines TRBV24-1 with TRBJ1-2, with 7 bases lining up with TRBD1. Germline CDR1 KGHDR, CDR2 SFDVKD. Trimming took 2 bases from V and 7 from J; bases not matched to a gene: 6. The CDR3 loop spans 14 amino acids. The CDR3 is CATSDWDSFAGYTF. The CDR3, as DNA: TGTGCCACCAGTGATTGGGACAGTTTTGCTGGCTACACCTTC.

The rearrangement joins TRBV6-5 to TRBJ1-6, with TRBD1 matching 9 bases. Trimming removed 6 bases from V and 8 bases from J; junction bases left unmatched: 8. The germline CDR1 and CDR2 sequences are MNHEY and SVGAGI. There are 15 residues in the CDR3. DNA of the CDR3: TGTGCCAGCAGGAGAGTGACAGGGGGATATTCACCCCTCCACTTT. Protein product: CASRRVTGGYSPLHF.

This chain connects TRBV18 to TRBJ2-1, with TRBD2 identical over 7 bases. The CDR3 covers 17 residues. With 6 bases clipped from V and 6 bases from J, the junction kept 17 bases outside the gene matches. CDR1 is KGHSH and CDR2 is LQKENI in the germline V gene. CDR3 sequence: CASSNRGEASIRNEQFF. CDR3 coding DNA: TGTGCCAGCTCTAACCGGGGGGAAGCTTCAATCCGCAATGAGCAGTTCTTC.

The V call is TRBV7-9, the J call TRBJ2-6; perhaps TRBD1 as D (6 bases). Germline lookup yields CDR1 SEHNR and CDR2 FQNEAQ (reference sequence). There are 15 residues in the CDR3. Trimming shortened V by 5 bases and J by 2 bases, and 10 bases separated the two germline ends. CDR3 region: CASSLTGTGANVLTF. The DNA of the CDR3 is TGTGCCAGCAGCCTGACAGGAACTGGGGCCAACGTCCTGACTTTC.

The gene calls are TRBV25-1 and TRBJ1-1; 8 bases line up with TRBD1. Germline CDR1 and CDR2: MGHDK and SYGVNS. Losses at the gene ends were 6 bases for V and 5 bases for J; bases not matched to a gene: 8. The CDR3 has 14 residues. The CDR3 sequence is CASSDRTGRTEAFF. In nucleotides, the CDR3 is TGTGCCAGCAGCGACAGGACAGGGCGGACTGAAGCTTTCTTT.

This rearrangement joins TRBV4-2 to TRBJ1-5; no clear D gene. Trimming removed 0 bases from V and 10 bases from J, with 10 bases in between. The CDR3 sequence is 13 residues long. Germline values: CDR1 LGHNA, CDR2 YNFKEQ. CDR3 sequence: CASSQDRELPQHF. The CDR3 DNA reads as TGTGCCAGCAGCCAAGATCGGGAGTTACCCCAGCATTTT.

This rearrangement joins TRBV10-3 to TRBJ2-2; TRBD2 aligns across 8 bases. V shed 6 bases and J 0 bases; nucleotides not matched to a gene: 3. This CDR3 comprises 15 residues. Germline CDR1 ENHRY, CDR2 SYGVKD. For the CDR3, the DNA is TGTGCCATCAGGGAGACTAGCGCGAACACCGGGGAGCTGTTTTTT. Its translation: CAIRETSANTGELFF.

This clone came up once. The chain is built from TRBV7-9 and TRBJ1-2; 7 positions agree with TRBD1. This CDR3 contains 14 residues. V dropped 6 bases and J dropped 3; count of bases not matched to a gene: 7. Germline CDR1 is SEHNR and CDR2 is FQNEAQ (reference sequence). The CDR3 is CASSRIGTDYGYTF. The CDR3 DNA reads TGTGCCAGCAGTCGAATCGGGACAGACTATGGCTACACCTTC. Together with reference TRBV7-9 and TRBJ1-2, the CDR3 gives the full variable domain: DTGVSQNPRHKITKRGQNVTFRCDPISEHNRLYWYRQTLGQGPEFLTYFQNEAQLEKSRLLSDRFSAERPKGSFSTLEIQRTEQGDSAMYLCASSRIGTDYGYTFGSGTRLTVV.

The rearrangement links TRBV7-9 to TRBJ2-1, with 9 nucleotides matching TRBD2. The CDR3 extends over 16 amino acids. V was pared by 3 bases and J by 6 bases, with 9 bases of the junction left unmatched. CDR1 and CDR2 from the germline V gene are SEHNR and FQNEAQ (reference sequence). The CDR3 DNA is TGTGCCAGCAGCTTTGGCGGGAGGGCCCCATCCAATGAGCAGTTCTTC. Its translation is CASSFGGRAPSNEQFF. Supplemented by reference TRBV7-9 and TRBJ2-1, the full variable domain reads DTGVSQNPRHKITKRGQNVTFRCDPISEHNRLYWYRQTLGQGPEFLTYFQNEAQLEKSRLLSDRFSAERPKGSFSTLEIQRTEQGDSAMYLCASSFGGRAPSNEQFFGPGTRLTVL.

The rearrangement uses TRBV11-2 and TRBJ1-1; 8 nucleotides line up with TRBD1. V shed 2 bases, J shed 8 bases, and the junction held 4 bases outside the gene matches. The CDR3 consists of 13 residues. Germline CDR1 reads SGHAT; CDR2 reads FQNNGV. This CDR3 reads CASSLTGGIEAFF. The CDR3 DNA reads as TGTGCCAGCAGCTTAACAGGGGGGATAGAAGCTTTCTTT.

This rearrangement joins TRBV4-2 to TRBJ2-3; D gene uncertain. V was pared by 0 bases and J by 4 bases, with 8 bases between. The length of the CDR3 is 14 residues. Germline CDR1 and CDR2: LGHNA and YNFKEQ. CDR3 sequence reads: CASSQDLAADTQYF. For the CDR3, the DNA is TGTGCCAGCAGCCAAGATCTTGCGGCAGATACGCAGTATTTT.

The rearrangement links TRBV7-9 to TRBJ2-7; TRBD2 aligns across 7 bases. The CDR3 length is 14 residues. CDR1 is SEHNR and CDR2 is FQNEAQ in the germline V gene (reference sequence). Trimming at V came to 6 bases and at J to 3 bases, leaving 8 bases not matched to a gene. The chain's CDR3 is CASSPSGPHYEQYF. DNA of the CDR3: TGTGCCAGCAGTCCTAGCGGACCCCACTACGAGCAGTACTTC.

Only one count was recorded for this clone. The chain couples TRBV14 to TRBJ2-1; TRBD1 might be the D (5 bases). The CDR3 extends over 15 amino acids. The V end was cut by 5 bases, the J end by 6 bases, with 17 bases between. CDR1 is SGHDN, CDR2 FVKESK, per germline. CDR3 residues: CASSGRQGASNEQFF. CDR3 nucleotide sequence: TGTGCCAGCAGCGGCCGCCAAGGGGCGAGCAATGAGCAGTTCTTC.

The CDR3 here is CASSSGGQGSGEQYF. In nucleotides, the CDR3 is TGTGCCAGCAGTTCCGGAGGACAGGGGTCGGGCGAGCAGTACTTC. The rearrangement links TRBV28 to TRBJ2-7, with 9 bases identical to TRBD1. The CDR3 spans 15 residues. CDR1 and CDR2 from the germline V gene are MDHEN and SYDVKM. With V trimmed by 4 bases and J by 6 bases, 10 bases remained unmatched.

This chain connects TRBV5-1 to TRBJ2-7; 8 bases align to TRBD2. CDR1 is SGHRS, CDR2 YFSETQ, per germline. V shed 2 bases and J 4 bases; nucleotides not matched to a gene: 14. The CDR3 is 17 residues long. Here the CDR3 reads CASSFNNPREGRYEQYF. CDR3 DNA sequence: TGCGCCAGCAGCTTCAATAACCCACGGGAGGGCCGTTACGAGCAGTACTTC. Supplemented by reference TRBV5-1 and TRBJ2-7, the full variable domain reads KAGVTQTPRYLIKTRGQQVTLSCSPISGHRSVSWYQQTPGQGLQFLFEYFSETQRNKGNFPGRFSGRQFSNSRSEMNVSTLELGDSALYLCASSFNNPREGRYEQYFGPGTRLTVT.

This chain joins TRBV15 and TRBJ2-3, with a weak D call TRBD2 (6 bases). With 5 bases removed from V and 2 bases from J, the gap between germline ends came to 14 bases. The CDR3 totals 15 residues. The germline V gene encodes CDR1 LNHNV and CDR2 YYDKDF (reference sequence). CDR3: CATSAVLAHTDTQYF. The CDR3 bases are TGTGCCACCAGCGCCGTCCTAGCGCACACAGATACGCAGTATTTT.

The J gene is TRBJ2-1, the V gene TRBV27; 9 nucleotides line up with TRBD1. V lost 4 bases and J lost 8; bases outside the gene matches: 9. The CDR3 is 15 amino acids. Per the germline V gene, CDR1 is MNHEY and CDR2 is SMNVEV (reference sequence). This chain's CDR3 is CASSWRRDRVDEQFF. The DNA of the CDR3 is TGTGCCAGCAGTTGGCGCCGGGACAGGGTGGATGAGCAGTTCTTC.

The sample holds one count of this clone. The chain's CDR3 is CASSTGQRSNQPQHF. For the CDR3, the DNA is TGTGCCAGCAGCACGGGACAGAGAAGCAATCAGCCCCAGCATTTT. The V call is TRBV28, the J call TRBJ1-5, with 7 positions matching TRBD1. With 6 bases clipped from V and 1 base from J, the junction kept 6 bases outside the gene matches. In germline, CDR1 is MDHEN, CDR2 SYDVKM. This CDR3 has 15 amino acids.

This sequence joins TRBV3-1 (or the pseudogene TRBV3-2) and TRBJ2-1, with 7 bases matching TRBD2. The CDR3 extends over 12 amino acids. The V gene end was trimmed by 8 bases and the J gene end by 6 bases; junction bases not matched to a gene: 4. Per the germline V gene, CDR1 is LGHDT and CDR2 is YNNKEL (reference sequence). The CDR3 sequence: CASVGGGNEQFF. The CDR3 DNA reads TGTGCCAGCGTTGGGGGGGGCAATGAGCAGTTCTTC.